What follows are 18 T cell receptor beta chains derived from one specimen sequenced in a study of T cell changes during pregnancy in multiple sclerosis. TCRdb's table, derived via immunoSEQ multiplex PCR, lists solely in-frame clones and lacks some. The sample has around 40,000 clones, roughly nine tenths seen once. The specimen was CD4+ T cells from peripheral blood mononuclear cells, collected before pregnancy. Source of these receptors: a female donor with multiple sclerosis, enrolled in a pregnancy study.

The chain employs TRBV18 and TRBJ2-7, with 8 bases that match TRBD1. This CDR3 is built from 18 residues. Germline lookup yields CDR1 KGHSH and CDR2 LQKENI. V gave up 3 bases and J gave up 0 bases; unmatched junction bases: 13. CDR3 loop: CASSPLGPGTGGSYEQYF. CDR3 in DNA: TGTGCCAGCTCACCCCTCGGTCCCGGGACAGGTGGCTCCTACGAGCAGTACTTC.

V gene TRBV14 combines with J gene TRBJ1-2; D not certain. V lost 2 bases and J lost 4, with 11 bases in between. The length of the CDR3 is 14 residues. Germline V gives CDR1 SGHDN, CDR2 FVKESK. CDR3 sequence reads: CASSQRGQAYGYTF. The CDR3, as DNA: TGTGCCAGCAGCCAAAGAGGCCAAGCCTATGGCTACACCTTC.

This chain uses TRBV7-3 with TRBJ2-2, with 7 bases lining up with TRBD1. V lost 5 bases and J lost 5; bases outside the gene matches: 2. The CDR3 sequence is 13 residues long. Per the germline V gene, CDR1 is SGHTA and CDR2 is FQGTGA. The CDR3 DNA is TGTGCCAGCAGCCGCAGGGGGACCGGGGAGCTGTTTTTT. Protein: CASSRRGTGELFF.

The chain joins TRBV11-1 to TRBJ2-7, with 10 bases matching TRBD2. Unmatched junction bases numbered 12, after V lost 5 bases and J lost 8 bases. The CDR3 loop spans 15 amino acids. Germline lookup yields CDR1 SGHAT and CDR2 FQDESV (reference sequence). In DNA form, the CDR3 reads TGTGCCAGCAGCGCCATCCTAGCGGGGGCCACCAAGCAGTACTTC. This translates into CASSAILAGATKQYF.

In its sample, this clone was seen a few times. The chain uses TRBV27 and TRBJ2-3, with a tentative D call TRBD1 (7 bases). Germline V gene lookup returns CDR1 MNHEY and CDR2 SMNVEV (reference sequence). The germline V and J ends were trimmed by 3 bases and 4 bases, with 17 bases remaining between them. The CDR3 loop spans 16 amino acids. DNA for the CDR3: TGTGCCAGCAGTTTCGCGGGATACACAGGGGCAGATACGCAGTATTTT. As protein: CASSFAGYTGADTQYF.

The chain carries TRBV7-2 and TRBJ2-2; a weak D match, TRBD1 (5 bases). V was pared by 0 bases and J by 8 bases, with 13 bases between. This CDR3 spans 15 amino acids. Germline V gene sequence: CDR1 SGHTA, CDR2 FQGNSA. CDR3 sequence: CASSLARQGWGELFF. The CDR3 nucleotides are TGTGCCAGCAGCTTAGCGCGCCAGGGCTGGGGGGAGCTGTTTTTT.

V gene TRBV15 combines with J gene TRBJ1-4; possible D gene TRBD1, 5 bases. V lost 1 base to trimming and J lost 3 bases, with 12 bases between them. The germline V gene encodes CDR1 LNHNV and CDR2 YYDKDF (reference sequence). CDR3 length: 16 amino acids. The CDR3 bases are TGTGCCACCAGCAGAGTTGGAGGGGAATCTAATGAAAAACTGTTTTTT. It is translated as CATSRVGGESNEKLFF.

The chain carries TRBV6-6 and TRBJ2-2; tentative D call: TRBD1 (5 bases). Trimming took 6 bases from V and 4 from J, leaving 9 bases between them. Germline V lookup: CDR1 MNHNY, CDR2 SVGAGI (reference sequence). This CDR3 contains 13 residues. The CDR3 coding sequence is TGTGCCAGCAGATCTAGGGGCACCGGGGAGCTGTTTTTT. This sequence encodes CASRSRGTGELFF.

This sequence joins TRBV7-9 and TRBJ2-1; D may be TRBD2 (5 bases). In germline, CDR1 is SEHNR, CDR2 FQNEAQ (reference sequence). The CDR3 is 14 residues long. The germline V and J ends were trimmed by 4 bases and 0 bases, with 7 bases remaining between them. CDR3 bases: TGTGCCAGCAGCTCCCGGGACTCCTACAATGAGCAGTTCTTC. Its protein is CASSSRDSYNEQFF.

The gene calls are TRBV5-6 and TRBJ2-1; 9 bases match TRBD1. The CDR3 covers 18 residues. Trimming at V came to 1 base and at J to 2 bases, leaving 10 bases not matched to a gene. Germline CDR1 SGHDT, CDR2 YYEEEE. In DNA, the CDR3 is TGTGCCAGCAGCTTGCGACAGGGGGTCCTTATTCCCTACAATGAGCAGTTCTTC. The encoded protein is CASSLRQGVLIPYNEQFF.

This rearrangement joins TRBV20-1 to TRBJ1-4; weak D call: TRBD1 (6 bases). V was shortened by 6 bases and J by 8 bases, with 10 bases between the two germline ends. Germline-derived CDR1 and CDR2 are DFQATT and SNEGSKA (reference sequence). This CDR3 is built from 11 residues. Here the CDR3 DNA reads TGCAGTGCGCGACAGGAGGAAAAACTGTTTTTT. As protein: CSARQEEKLFF.

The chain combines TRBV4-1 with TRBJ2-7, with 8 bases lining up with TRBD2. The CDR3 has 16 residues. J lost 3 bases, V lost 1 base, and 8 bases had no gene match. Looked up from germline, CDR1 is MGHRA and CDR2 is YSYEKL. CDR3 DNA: TGCGCCAGCAGCCAAGTGGGAGCGGGGGACTACTACGAGCAGTACTTC. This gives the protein CASSQVGAGDYYEQYF.

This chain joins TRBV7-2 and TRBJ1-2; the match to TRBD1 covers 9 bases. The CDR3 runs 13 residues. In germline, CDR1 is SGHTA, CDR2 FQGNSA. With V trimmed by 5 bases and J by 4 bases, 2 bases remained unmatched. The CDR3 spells CASSVQGAYGYTF. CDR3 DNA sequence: TGTGCCAGCAGCGTACAGGGGGCCTATGGCTACACCTTC.

The CDR3 loop reads CASSDRRTGNEKLFF. CDR3 coding DNA: TGTGCCAGCAGCGACCGTAGGACAGGGAATGAAAAACTGTTTTTT. This chain connects TRBV7-2 to TRBJ1-4; 8 bases are a match to TRBD1. Looked up from germline, CDR1 is SGHTA and CDR2 is FQGNSA. V lost 5 bases to trimming and J lost 5 bases; unmatched junction nucleotides: 7. The CDR3 runs 15 residues.

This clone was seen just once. The CDR3 DNA sequence: TGTGCCAGCAGTTTTACAGGGGTCCAATTAGGAGATACGCAGTATTTT. Protein sequence: CASSFTGVQLGDTQYF. The chain combines TRBV27 with TRBJ2-3, with TRBD1 identical over 7 bases. Losses at the gene ends were 3 bases for V and 5 bases for J; bases not matched to a gene: 11. Per the germline V gene, CDR1 is MNHEY and CDR2 is SMNVEV (reference sequence). The CDR3 runs to 16 residues.

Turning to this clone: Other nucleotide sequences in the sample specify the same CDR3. The CDR3, as DNA: TGTGCCAGCAGCTTGTGGGACAGGGGAGAGACCCAGTACTTC. Protein sequence: CASSLWDRGETQYF. The gene calls are TRBV5-5 and TRBJ2-5, with 10 bases that match TRBD1. The CDR3 has 14 amino acids. V was pared by 1 base and J by 4 bases, with 1 base of the junction left unmatched. Looked up from germline, CDR1 is SGHKS and CDR2 is YYEKEE (reference sequence). The variable domain in full, with the rest retrieved from reference TRBV5-5 and TRBJ2-5, is DAGVTQSPTHLIKTRGQQVTLRCSPISGHKSVSWYQQVLGQGPQFIFQYYEKEERGRGNFPDRFSARQFPNYSSELNVNALLLGDSALYLCASSLWDRGETQYFGPGTRLLVL.

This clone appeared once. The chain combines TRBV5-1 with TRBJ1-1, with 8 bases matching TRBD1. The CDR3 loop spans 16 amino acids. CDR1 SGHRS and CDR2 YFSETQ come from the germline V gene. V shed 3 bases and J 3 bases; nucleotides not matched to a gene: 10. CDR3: CASSSALRGPDTEAFF. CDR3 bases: TGCGCCAGCAGCTCGGCCCTCAGGGGGCCAGACACTGAAGCTTTCTTT. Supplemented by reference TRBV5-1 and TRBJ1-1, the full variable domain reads KAGVTQTPRYLIKTRGQQVTLSCSPISGHRSVSWYQQTPGQGLQFLFEYFSETQRNKGNFPGRFSGRQFSNSRSEMNVSTLELGDSALYLCASSSALRGPDTEAFFGQGTRLTVV.

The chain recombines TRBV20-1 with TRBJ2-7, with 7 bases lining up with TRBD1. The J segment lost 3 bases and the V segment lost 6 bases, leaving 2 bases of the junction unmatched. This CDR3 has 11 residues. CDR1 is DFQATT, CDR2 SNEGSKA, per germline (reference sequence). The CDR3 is CSARQGYEQYF. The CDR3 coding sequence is TGCAGTGCCAGACAGGGCTACGAGCAGTACTTC.